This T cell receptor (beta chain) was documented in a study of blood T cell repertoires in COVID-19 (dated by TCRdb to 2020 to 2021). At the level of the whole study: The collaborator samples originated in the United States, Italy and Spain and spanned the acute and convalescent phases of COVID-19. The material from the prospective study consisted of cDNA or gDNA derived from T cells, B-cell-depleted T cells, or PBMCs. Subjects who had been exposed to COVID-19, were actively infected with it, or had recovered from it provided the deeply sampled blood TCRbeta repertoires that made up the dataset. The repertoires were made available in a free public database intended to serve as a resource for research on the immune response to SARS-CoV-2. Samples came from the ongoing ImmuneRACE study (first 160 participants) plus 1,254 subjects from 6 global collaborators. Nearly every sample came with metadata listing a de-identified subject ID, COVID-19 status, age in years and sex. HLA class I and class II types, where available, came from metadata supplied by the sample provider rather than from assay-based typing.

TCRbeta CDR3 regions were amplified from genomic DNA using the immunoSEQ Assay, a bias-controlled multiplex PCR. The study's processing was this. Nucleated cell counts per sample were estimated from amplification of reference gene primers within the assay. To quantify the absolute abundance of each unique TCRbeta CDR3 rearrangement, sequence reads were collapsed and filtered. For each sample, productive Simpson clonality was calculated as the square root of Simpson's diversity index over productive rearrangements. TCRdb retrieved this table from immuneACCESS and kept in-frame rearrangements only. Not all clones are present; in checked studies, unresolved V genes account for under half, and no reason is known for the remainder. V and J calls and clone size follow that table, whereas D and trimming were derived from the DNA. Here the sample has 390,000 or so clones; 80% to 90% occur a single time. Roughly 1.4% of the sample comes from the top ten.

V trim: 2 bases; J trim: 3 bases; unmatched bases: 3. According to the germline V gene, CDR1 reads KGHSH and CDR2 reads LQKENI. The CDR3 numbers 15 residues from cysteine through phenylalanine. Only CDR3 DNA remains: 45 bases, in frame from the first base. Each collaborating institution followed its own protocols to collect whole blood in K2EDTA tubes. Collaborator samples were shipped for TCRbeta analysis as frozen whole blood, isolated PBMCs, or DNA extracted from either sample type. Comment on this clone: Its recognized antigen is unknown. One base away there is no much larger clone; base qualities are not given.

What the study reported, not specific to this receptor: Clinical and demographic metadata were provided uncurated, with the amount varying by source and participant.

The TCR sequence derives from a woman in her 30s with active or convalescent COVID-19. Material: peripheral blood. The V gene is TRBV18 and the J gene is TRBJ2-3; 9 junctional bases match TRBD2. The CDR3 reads CASSPLAGETDTQYF. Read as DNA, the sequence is TGTGCCAGCTCACCATTAGCGGGAGAGACAGATACGCAGTATTTT.